The 18 T cell receptor beta chains below come from one sample, sequenced in a study of blood T cells in healthy people across ages. It was with a sample-barcoded 5' primer and a J-beta primer mix that a second PCR of about 7 to 12 cycles was run. Via MiXCR, TCRdb re-called the 5' RACE reads, giving one row per CDR3 protein. The table has about 680,000 distinct CDR3 sequences, around half seen once. Sequences were obtained from blood. The receptors stem from a woman aged 55-70 years in good health.

This clonotype was detected a few times. The chain is built from TRBV5-1 and TRBJ2-1; D might be TRBD1 (5 bases). V was pared by 3 bases and J by 9 bases, with 16 bases between. The CDR3 extends over 14 amino acids. Germline-derived CDR1 and CDR2 are SGHRS and YFSETQ. The CDR3 spells CASSSTAGSGEQFF. In DNA, the CDR3 is TGCGCCAGCAGCTCCACGGCAGGGTCGGGTGAGCAGTTCTTC.

The chain recombines TRBV27 with TRBJ1-1; D may be TRBD1 (5 bases). V dropped 5 bases and J dropped 1 base, with 20 bases sitting between them. The CDR3 is 17 residues long. Germline CDR1 reads MNHEY; CDR2 reads SMNVEV (reference sequence). The CDR3 nucleotides are TGTGCCAGCAGTAGCCCTTTAGGACAACGAGGGAACACTGAAGCTTTCTTT. Protein product: CASSSPLGQRGNTEAFF.

The DNA of the CDR3 is TGCAGTGCTAGGCAGACAACTAATGAAAAACTGTTTTTT. Translation gives CSARQTTNEKLFF. This rearrangement joins TRBV20-1 to TRBJ1-4; D gene unclear. CDR3 length: 13 amino acids. Deletions cut 3 bases from V and 0 bases from J, with 5 bases between. Per germline, CDR1 DFQATT and CDR2 SNEGSKA (reference sequence).

DNA for the CDR3: TGTGCCAGCAGTGGGGGGACTAGCGGGGGGCGCTCCTACAATGAGCAGTTCTTC. Translating it yields CASSGGTSGGRSYNEQFF. This sequence joins TRBV9 and TRBJ2-1; TRBD2 matches 15 bases. Germline CDR1 reads SGDLS; CDR2 reads YYNGEE. The CDR3 is 18 amino acids. Germline trimming cut 5 bases from V and 0 bases from J; bases unmatched to any gene: 6.

The genes are TRBV6-5 and TRBJ2-7; D gene ambiguous. The V gene's germline CDR1 is MNHEY and CDR2 SVGAGI. V lost 4 bases to trimming and J lost 0 bases, with 10 bases between them. The CDR3 length is 14 residues. CDR3 sequence reads: CASSLGMGSYEQYF. In nucleotides, the CDR3 is TGTGCCAGCAGTTTGGGGATGGGCTCCTACGAGCAGTACTTC.

The chain has TRBV7-3 and TRBJ1-1; D is unresolved. V was cut by 2 bases and J by 4 bases, with 11 bases left in between. The CDR3 length is 14 residues. Germline V gene data show CDR1 as SGHTA and CDR2 as FQGTGA. The CDR3 nucleotides read TGTGCCAGCAGCTTATCTGGACCGAGCACTGAAGCTTTCTTT. This gives the protein CASSLSGPSTEAFF. Supplemented by reference TRBV7-3 and TRBJ1-1, the full variable domain reads GAGVSQTPSNKVTEKGKYVELRCDPISGHTALYWYRQSLGQGPEFLIYFQGTGAADDSGLPNDRFFAVRPEGSVSTLKIQRTERGDSAVYLCASSLSGPSTEAFFGQGTRLTVV.

V and J are TRBV6-6 and TRBJ2-7, with D unclear. V was cut by 0 bases and J by 7 bases, with 13 bases left in between. The germline V gene has CDR1 MNHNY and CDR2 SVGAGI (reference sequence). The CDR3 contains 14 residues. The CDR3 protein is CASSYSRIYNEQYF. DNA of the CDR3: TGTGCCAGCAGTTACTCGAGAATTTACAATGAGCAGTACTTC.

This sequence joins TRBV20-1 and TRBJ2-5, with 8 bases lining up with TRBD1. This CDR3 contains 15 residues. Germline V gives CDR1 DFQATT, CDR2 SNEGSKA (reference sequence). With 3 bases clipped from V and 2 bases from J, the junction kept 8 bases outside the gene matches. The CDR3 DNA follows: TGCAGTGCTAGCCCCAGACAGGGGTCACAAGAGACCCAGTACTTC. Protein sequence: CSASPRQGSQETQYF.

This clonotype was detected a few times. The chain uses TRBV20-1 and TRBJ1-5, with 8 positions matching TRBD1. With V trimmed by 6 bases and J by 1 base, 5 bases remained unmatched. The germline V gene encodes CDR1 DFQATT and CDR2 SNEGSKA (reference sequence). The CDR3 has 14 amino acids. The CDR3: CSARTGTSNQPQHF. The CDR3 nucleotides read TGCAGTGCCAGGACAGGGACAAGCAATCAGCCCCAGCATTTT.

This clonotype was detected once. The CDR3 here is CASSPGTSARQFF. The CDR3 region has the DNA TGTGCCAGCTCACCGGGGACTAGCGCTCGGCAGTTCTTC. This chain joins TRBV18 and TRBJ2-1; 10 nucleotides line up with TRBD2. Germline trimming cut 3 bases from V and 12 bases from J; bases unmatched to any gene: 5. The germline V gene encodes CDR1 KGHSH and CDR2 LQKENI. The CDR3 is 13 amino acids.

The chain carries TRBV20-1 and TRBJ2-5; 11 bases fit TRBD2. The length of the CDR3 is 13 residues. V shed 2 bases and J 4 bases; nucleotides not matched to a gene: 0. CDR1 DFQATT and CDR2 SNEGSKA come from the germline V gene (reference sequence). The DNA of the CDR3 is TGCAGTGCTAGACTAGCGGGAGGAGAGACCCAGTACTTC. Translated, it gives CSARLAGGETQYF.

As for this clonotype: Relative to the germline gene, one junction end is altered; a read error may explain this. The chain uses TRBV6-2 or TRBV6-3 and TRBJ1-6; D remains unclear. The germline gives CDR1 MNHEY, CDR2 SVGEGT. This CDR3 has 15 amino acids. CDR3 DNA sequence: TGTGCCAGCAGTCGAGACGAAGTTTATAATTCACCCCCCCACTTT. The encoded protein is CASSRDEVYNSPPHF.

This chain connects TRBV20-1 to TRBJ2-4; D possibly uses TRBD1 or TRBD2 (5 bases each). The CDR3 extends over 14 amino acids. Germline V CDR1 and CDR2: DFQATT, SNEGSKA (reference sequence). V was clipped by 5 bases and J by 13 bases, with 24 bases between them. CDR3 protein: CSAAPGRGASGQYF. The CDR3 DNA reads TGCAGTGCTGCTCCGGGACGCGGAGCCTCGGGGCAGTACTTC.

V and J are TRBV7-7 and TRBJ1-4; D unresolved. The germline V gene has CDR1 SSHAT and CDR2 FNYEAQ (reference sequence). The ends were cut back, 2 bases at V and 5 bases at J, with 18 bases in the middle. The CDR3 spans 17 residues. The CDR3 DNA reads TGTGCCAGCAGCTTAATGCAGCAACTATCTCCGAATGAAAAACTGTTTTTT. This translates into CASSLMQQLSPNEKLFF.

This clonotype was seen many times. The chain couples TRBV7-2 to TRBJ2-1; D not certain. Germline V gene sequence: CDR1 SGHTA, CDR2 FQGNSA. CDR3 length: 13 amino acids. V was cut by 3 bases and J by 2 bases, with 5 bases left in between. CDR3 in amino acids: CASSLDAYNEQFF. Here the CDR3 DNA reads TGTGCCAGCAGCTTGGATGCCTACAATGAGCAGTTCTTC. Supplemented by reference TRBV7-2 and TRBJ2-1, the full variable domain reads GAGVSQSPSNKVTEKGKDVELRCDPISGHTALYWYRQSLGQGLEFLIYFQGNSAPDKSGLPSDRFSAERTGGSVSTLTIQRTQQEDSAVYLCASSLDAYNEQFFGPGTRLTVL.

Concerning this clonotype itself: One end of the junction is discordant with germline, which a read error may explain. The chain uses TRBV20-1 and TRBJ1-1; 10 positions match TRBD1. Per germline, CDR1 DFQATT and CDR2 SNEGSKA (reference sequence). This CDR3 contains 14 residues. CDR3 DNA: TGCAGTGCTAGGACAGGGGGCCCGAACGCTGAAGCTTTCTTT. This encodes CSARTGGPNAEAFF.

The chain links TRBV15 to TRBJ1-1, with D unclear. Trimming shortened V by 5 bases and J by 9 bases, and 7 bases separated the two germline ends. This CDR3 has 10 residues. The germline V gene encodes CDR1 LNHNV and CDR2 YYDKDF (reference sequence). CDR3 sequence reads: CATSGSQAFF. Written as DNA, the CDR3 is TGTGCCACCAGCGGGTCCCAAGCTTTCTTT.

V gene TRBV27 combines with J gene TRBJ2-1, with D tentatively TRBD1 or TRBD2 (5 bases each). From germline, CDR1 is MNHEY and CDR2 SMNVEV (reference sequence). Trimming took off 5 bases at V and 10 bases at J, with 12 bases between the two ends. The CDR3 length is 12 residues. The CDR3 DNA follows: TGTGCCAGCAGTGCAGCCGGGGCGGAGCAGTTCTTC. Its translation is CASSAAGAEQFF.